This entry concerns a single T cell receptor (beta chain). The target antigen is unknown. This specimen comes from a study of beta chain features in type 1 diabetes. Broader study findings: Cells with high TCR expression could be over-represented when cDNA is sequenced.

TCRB transcripts that were expressed got sequenced, as all of the isolated RNA had been reverse transcribed. Assay used: immunoSEQ multiplex PCR; TCRdb lists only in-frame clones, some missing. The sample consists of 860,000 or so clones, roughly 15% of them appearing once. V was shortened by 3 bases and J by 10 bases, with 15 bases between the two germline ends. The CDR3 spans 14 residues. Germline loops: CDR1 LGHNA, CDR2 YSLEER. This chain connects TRBV4-3 to TRBJ1-4; D remains unclear. The origin of this receptor is a woman between 18 and 29 years old in good health. Sequenced material: naive CD4+ T cells from blood. This CDR3 reads CASSQEPGFIKLFF. In DNA, the CDR3 is TGCGCCAGCAGCCAGGAGCCGGGTTTTATAAAACTGTTTTTT.